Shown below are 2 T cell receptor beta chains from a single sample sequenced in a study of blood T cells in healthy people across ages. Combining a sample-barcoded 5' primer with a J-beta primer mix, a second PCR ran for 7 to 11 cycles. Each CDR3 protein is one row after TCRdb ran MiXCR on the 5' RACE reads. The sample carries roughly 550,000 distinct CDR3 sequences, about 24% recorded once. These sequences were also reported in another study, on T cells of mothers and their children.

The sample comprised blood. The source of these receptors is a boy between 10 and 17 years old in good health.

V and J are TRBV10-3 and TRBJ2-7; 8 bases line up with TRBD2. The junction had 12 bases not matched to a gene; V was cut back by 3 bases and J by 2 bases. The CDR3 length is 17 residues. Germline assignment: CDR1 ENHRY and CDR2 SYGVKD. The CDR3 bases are TGTGCCATCAGTGAAAGCCGAAGACTAGCGTCACCCTACGAGCAGTACTTC. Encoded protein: CAISESRRLASPYEQYF.

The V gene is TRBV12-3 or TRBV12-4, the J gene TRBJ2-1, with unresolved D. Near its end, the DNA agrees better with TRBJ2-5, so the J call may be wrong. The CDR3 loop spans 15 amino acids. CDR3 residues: CASSLNEGIWETQYF. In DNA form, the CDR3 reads TGTGCCAGCAGTTTAAATGAAGGGATCTGGGAGACCCAGTACTTC.